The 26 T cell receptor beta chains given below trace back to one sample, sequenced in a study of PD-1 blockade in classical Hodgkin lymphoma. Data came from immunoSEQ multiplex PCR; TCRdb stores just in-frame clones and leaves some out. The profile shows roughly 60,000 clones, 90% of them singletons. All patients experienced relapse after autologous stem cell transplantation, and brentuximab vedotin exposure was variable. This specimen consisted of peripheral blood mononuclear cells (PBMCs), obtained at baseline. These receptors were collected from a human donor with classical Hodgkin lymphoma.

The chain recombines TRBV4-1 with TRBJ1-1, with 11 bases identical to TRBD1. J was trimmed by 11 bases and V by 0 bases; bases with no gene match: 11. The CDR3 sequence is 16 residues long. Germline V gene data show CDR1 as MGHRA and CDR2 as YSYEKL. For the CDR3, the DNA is TGCGCCAGCAGCCAAGATTATGTCGGACAGGGGGCTCGGGCTTTCTTT. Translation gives CASSQDYVGQGARAFF.

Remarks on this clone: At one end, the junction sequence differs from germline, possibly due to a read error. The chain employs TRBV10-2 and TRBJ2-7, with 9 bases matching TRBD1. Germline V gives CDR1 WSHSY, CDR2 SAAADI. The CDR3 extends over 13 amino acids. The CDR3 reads CASSRDREYVQYF. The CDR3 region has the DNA TGCGCCAGCAGCCGGGACAGGGAATACGTGCAGTACTTC.

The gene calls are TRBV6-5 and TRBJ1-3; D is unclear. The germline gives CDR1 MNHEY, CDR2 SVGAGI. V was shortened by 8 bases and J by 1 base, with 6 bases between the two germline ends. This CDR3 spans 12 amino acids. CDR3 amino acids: CASDGSGNTIYF. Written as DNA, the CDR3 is TGTGCCAGCGACGGTTCTGGAAACACCATATATTTT.

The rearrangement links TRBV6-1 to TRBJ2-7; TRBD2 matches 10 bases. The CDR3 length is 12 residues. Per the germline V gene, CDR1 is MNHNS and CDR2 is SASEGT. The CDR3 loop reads CALSGGANEQYF. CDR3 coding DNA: TGTGCGCTCAGCGGGGGGGCCAACGAGCAGTACTTC.

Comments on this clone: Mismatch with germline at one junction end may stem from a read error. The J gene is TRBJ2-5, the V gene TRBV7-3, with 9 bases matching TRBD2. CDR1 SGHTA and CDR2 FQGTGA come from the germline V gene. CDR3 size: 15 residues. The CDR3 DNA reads TGTGCCAGCAGCCTAACAAGCGGGAGGCTAGAGACCCAGTACTTC. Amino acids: CASSLTSGRLETQYF.

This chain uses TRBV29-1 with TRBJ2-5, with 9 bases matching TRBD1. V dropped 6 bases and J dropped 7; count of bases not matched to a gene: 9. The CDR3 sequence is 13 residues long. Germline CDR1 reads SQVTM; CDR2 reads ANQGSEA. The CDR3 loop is CSVGQGGAATQYF. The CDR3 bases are TGCAGCGTGGGACAGGGAGGCGCCGCGACCCAGTACTTC.

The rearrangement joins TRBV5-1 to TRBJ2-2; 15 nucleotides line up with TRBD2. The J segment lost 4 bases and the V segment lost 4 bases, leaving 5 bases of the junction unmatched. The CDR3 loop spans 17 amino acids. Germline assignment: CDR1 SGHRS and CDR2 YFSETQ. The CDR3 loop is CASSRTSGGAPTGELFF. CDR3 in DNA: TGCGCCAGCAGCAGGACTAGCGGGGGGGCTCCCACCGGGGAGCTGTTTTTT. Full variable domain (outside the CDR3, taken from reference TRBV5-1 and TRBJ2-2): KAGVTQTPRYLIKTRGQQVTLSCSPISGHRSVSWYQQTPGQGLQFLFEYFSETQRNKGNFPGRFSGRQFSNSRSEMNVSTLELGDSALYLCASSRTSGGAPTGELFFGEGSRLTVL.

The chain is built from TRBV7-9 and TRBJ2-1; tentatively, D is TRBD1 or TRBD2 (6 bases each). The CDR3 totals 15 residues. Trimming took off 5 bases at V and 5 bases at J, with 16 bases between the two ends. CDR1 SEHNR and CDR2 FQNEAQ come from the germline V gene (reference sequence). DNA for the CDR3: TGTGCCAGCAGCCTCCCGGGGGCATCGAACAATGAGCAGTTCTTC. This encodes CASSLPGASNNEQFF.

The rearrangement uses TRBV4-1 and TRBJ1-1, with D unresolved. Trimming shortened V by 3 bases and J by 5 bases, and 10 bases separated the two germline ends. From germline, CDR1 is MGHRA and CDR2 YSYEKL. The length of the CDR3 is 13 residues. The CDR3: CASSHQSETEAFF. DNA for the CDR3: TGCGCCAGCAGCCATCAGAGTGAGACTGAAGCTTTCTTT.

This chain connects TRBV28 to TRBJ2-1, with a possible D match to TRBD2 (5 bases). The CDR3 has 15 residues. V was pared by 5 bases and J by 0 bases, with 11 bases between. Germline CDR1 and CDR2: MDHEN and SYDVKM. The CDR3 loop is CASSPTRYSYNEQFF. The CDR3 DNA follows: TGTGCCAGCAGTCCTACTAGGTACTCCTACAATGAGCAGTTCTTC.

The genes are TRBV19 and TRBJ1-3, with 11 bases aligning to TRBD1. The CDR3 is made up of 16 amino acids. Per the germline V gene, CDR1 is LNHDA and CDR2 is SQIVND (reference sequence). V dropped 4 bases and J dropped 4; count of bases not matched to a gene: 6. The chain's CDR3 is CASSKGQGAIGNTIYF. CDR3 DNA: TGTGCCAGTAGTAAAGGACAGGGGGCGATCGGAAACACCATATATTTT.

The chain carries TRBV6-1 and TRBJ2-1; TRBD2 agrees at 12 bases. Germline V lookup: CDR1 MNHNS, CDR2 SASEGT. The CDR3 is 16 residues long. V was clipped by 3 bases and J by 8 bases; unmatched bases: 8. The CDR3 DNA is TGTGCCAGCAGTGAGTTGACTAGCGGGAGAGGGTATGAGCAGTTCTTC. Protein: CASSELTSGRGYEQFF.

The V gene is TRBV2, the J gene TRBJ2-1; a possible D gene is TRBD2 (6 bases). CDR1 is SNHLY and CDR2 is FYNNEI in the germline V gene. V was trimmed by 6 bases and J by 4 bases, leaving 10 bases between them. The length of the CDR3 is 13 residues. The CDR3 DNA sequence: TGTGCCAGCAGCCGTAGCGGATACAATGAGCAGTTCTTC. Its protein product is CASSRSGYNEQFF.

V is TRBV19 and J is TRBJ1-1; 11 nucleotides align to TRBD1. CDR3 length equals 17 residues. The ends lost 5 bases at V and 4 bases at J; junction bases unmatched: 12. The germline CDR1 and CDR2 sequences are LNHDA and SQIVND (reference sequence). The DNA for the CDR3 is TGTGCCAGTAGTCCCCTTCCCGGGACAGGGGGAGGCACTGAAGCTTTCTTT. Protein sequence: CASSPLPGTGGGTEAFF.

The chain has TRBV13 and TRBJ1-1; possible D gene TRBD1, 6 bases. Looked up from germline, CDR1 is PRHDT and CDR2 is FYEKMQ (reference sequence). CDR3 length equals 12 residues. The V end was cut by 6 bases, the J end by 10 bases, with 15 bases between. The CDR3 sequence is CASRNRVSGAFF. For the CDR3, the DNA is TGTGCCAGCAGAAACAGGGTGTCTGGAGCTTTCTTT.

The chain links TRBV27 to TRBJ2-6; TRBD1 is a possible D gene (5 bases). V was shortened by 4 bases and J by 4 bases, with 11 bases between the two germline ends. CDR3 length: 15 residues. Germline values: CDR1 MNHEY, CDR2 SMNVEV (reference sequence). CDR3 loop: CASSSGYLGANVLTF. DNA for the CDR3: TGTGCCAGCAGTTCAGGGTATTTGGGGGCCAACGTCCTGACTTTC.

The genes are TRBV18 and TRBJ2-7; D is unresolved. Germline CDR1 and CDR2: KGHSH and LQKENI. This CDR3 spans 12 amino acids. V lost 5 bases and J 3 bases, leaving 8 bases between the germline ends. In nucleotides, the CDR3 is TGTGCCAGCTCAGCCTCGGGCTACGAGCAGTACTTC. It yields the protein CASSASGYEQYF.

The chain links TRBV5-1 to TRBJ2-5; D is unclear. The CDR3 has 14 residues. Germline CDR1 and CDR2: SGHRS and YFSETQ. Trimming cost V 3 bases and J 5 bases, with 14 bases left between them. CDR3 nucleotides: TGCGCCAGCAGCTCCCTTGGGATGTGGGAGACCCAGTACTTC. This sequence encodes CASSSLGMWETQYF.

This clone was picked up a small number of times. As DNA, the CDR3 is TGTGCCAGCAGCCAAGCCGGTCCGCGAGAGACCCAGTACTTC. This translates into CASSQAGPRETQYF. The chain combines TRBV4-2 with TRBJ2-5, with unresolved D. The CDR3 length is 14 residues. CDR1 is LGHNA, CDR2 YNFKEQ, per germline. The ends were cut back, 1 base at V and 4 bases at J, with 10 bases in the middle.

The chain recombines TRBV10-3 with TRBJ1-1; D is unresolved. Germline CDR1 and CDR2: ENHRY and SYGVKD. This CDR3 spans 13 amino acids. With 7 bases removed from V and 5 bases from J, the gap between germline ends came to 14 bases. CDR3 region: CAIMSLAGTEAFF. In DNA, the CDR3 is TGTGCCATCATGAGTTTGGCGGGGACTGAAGCTTTCTTT.

This CDR3 reads CASSNGQGAYEQYF. Here the CDR3 DNA reads TGTGCCAGCAGCAACGGACAGGGAGCCTACGAGCAGTACTTC. This sequence joins TRBV11-2 and TRBJ2-7, with 8 bases that match TRBD1. Germline loops: CDR1 SGHAT, CDR2 FQNNGV. The CDR3 totals 14 residues. V lost 5 bases, J lost 2 bases, and 5 bases stayed unmatched.

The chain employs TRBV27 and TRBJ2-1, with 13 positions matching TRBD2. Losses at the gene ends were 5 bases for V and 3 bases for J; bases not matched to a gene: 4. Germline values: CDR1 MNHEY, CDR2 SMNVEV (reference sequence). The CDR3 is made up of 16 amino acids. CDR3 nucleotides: TGTGCCAGCAGTAGACTAGCGGGAGGCTTCTACAATGAGCAGTTCTTC. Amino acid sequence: CASSRLAGGFYNEQFF.

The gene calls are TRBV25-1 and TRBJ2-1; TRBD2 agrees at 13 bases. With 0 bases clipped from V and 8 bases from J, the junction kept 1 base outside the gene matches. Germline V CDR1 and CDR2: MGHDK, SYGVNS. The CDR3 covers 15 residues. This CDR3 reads CASSEYGTSGDEQFF. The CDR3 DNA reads TGTGCCAGCAGTGAATACGGGACTAGCGGGGATGAGCAGTTCTTC.

The CDR3: CASTKGGGTSREAYF. The CDR3 DNA sequence: TGTGCCAGCACCAAAGGAGGCGGGACCTCAAGAGAGGCGTACTTC. V usage is TRBV6-1 and J usage is TRBJ2-7; the D gene is possibly TRBD2 (6 bases). The CDR3 sequence is 15 residues long. Germline CDR1 is MNHNS and CDR2 is SASEGT. V lost 7 bases and J 12 bases, leaving 28 bases between the germline ends.

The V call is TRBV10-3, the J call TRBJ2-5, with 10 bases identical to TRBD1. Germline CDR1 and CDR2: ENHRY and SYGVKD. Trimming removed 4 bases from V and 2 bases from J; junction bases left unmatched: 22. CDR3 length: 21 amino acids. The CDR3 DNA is TGTGCCATCAGTGCGGGACAGGGGTTTTCTGGGGCGGAGCGTCAACAAGAGACCCAGTACTTC. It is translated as CAISAGQGFSGAERQQETQYF.

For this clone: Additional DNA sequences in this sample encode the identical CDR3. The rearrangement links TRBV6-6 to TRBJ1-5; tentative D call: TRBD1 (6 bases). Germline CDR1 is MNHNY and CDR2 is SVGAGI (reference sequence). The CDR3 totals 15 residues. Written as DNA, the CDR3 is TGTGCTAGCGTCTTAGGGGGGGGCGAAATTCAGCCCCAGCATTTT. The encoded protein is CASVLGGGEIQPQHF.